This T cell receptor (beta chain) was sequenced in a study of blood T cell repertoires in COVID-19. Across the whole study: Specimens from acute and convalescent COVID-19 originated in the United States, Italy and Spain.

The CDR3 is 15 residues long. CDR1 and CDR2 (germline): KGHSH, LQKENI. Germline trimming cut 3 bases from V and 5 bases from J; bases unmatched to any gene: 2. Cohort assignment relied on participant-reported clinical history. Recovered Cohort 3 donors showed two negative PCRs, clearance, or symptom resolution. Original analysis: Estimated nucleated cell counts came from reference gene primer amplification. Sequencing used immunoSEQ multiplex PCR; TCRdb keeps in-frame clones, though not all of them. V and J calls and clone size come straight from that table; D and trimming were deduced from the DNA. In the table there are approximately 290,000 clones, 70% to 90% of which are singletons.

This clonotype was obtained from a woman aged 30 to 39 who had recovered from COVID-19. V usage is TRBV18 and J usage is TRBJ1-4; 11 bases fit TRBD1. Sequenced material: PBMCs or T cells enriched from blood (not recorded which). The CDR3 coding sequence is TGTGCCAGCTCACCTGGGACAGGGGGGAATGAAAAACTGTTTTTT. Translated: CASSPGTGGNEKLFF.